The clone carrying this T cell receptor (beta chain) appeared many times. The sample comes from a study of T cell repertoires in cytomegalovirus infection. TCRdb re-derived calls from the reads in MiXCR, one entry per CDR3 protein. The sample shows roughly 320,000 distinct CDR3 sequences, 9.5% of them seen only once. Germline V gene data show CDR1 as SGHTA and CDR2 as FQGTGA. V lost 5 bases, J lost 9 bases, and 4 bases stayed unmatched. The CDR3 length is 13 residues. This receptor was identified in a human donor in good health (CMV status not recorded). Some clones in this sample may be carry-over from other donors' samples. Sequencing used PBMCs. The J gene is TRBJ1-6, the V gene TRBV7-3; TRBD1 agrees at 7 bases. The CDR3 reads CASSLGQASPLHF. CDR3 DNA: TGTGCCAGCAGCCTCGGACAGGCTTCACCCCTCCACTTT.